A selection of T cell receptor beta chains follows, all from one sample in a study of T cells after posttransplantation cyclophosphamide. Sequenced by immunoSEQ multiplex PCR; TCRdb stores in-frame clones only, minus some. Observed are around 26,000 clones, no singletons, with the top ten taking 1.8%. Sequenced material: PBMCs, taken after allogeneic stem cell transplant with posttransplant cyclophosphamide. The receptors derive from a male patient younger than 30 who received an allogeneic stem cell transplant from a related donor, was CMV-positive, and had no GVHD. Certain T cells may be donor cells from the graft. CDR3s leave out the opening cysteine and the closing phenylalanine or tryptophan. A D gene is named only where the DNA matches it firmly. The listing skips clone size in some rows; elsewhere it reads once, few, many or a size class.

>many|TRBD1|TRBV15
ATSSVTGLANYGYT
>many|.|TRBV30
AWNSGTGELF
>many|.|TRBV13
ASSLKGEAKNIQY
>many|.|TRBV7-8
ASSHPLQSSETQY
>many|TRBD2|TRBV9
ASSDNVKSGSHSYEQY
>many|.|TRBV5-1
ASSLSAGMNTEAF
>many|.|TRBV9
ASSVEGLEGNYNEQF
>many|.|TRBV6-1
ASSEEQGPGELF
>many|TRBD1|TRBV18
ASSYGQGEKLF
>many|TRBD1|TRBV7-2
ASILDRVTTGELF
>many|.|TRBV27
ASSLSAGLGEAF
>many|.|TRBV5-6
ASSWGPSGAQEKLF
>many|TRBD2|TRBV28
ATRTSGRTDTQY
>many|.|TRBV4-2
ASSQVVAEFAYEQY
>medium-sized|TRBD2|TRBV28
ASSPQTSGKKVVIYEQY
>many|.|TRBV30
AWSLSTDTQY
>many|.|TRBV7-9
ASSSGLGDTEAF
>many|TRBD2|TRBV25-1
ASSHRGEGSYNEQF
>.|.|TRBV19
ASSIDIGFVVNEQF
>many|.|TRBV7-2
ASSLGPAIGYGYT
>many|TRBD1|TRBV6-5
ASSWDRGGQPQH
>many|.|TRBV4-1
ASSPGQGVYEQY
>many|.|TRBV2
ASRVFGETQY
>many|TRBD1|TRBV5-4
ASSPRTGKNTEAF
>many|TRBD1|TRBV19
ASSIGGGTGGEKLF
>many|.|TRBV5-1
ASSLVVSVNEQF
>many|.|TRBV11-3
ASSLVTRPGVAYEQY
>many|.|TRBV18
ASSPGRSGQPQH
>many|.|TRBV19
ASSIEASRSYNEQF
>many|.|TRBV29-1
SVGGGTRGEKLF
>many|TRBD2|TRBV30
AWSLADKGNEQF
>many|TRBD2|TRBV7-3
ASSLISGRSTGELF
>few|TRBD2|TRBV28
ASSRSRGGDSDTQY
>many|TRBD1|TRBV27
ASSLSGTGFGEQY
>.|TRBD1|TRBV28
ASSPGTGVYNEQF
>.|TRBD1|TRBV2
ASSRNRGASYEQY
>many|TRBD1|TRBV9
ASSVGFPDRAHSPLH
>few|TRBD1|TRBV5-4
ASSSGQGVGGPLH
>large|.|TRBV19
ASSMQGGYEQY
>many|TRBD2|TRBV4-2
ASSHQRGDNEQF
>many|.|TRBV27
ASSLRTGGADTQY
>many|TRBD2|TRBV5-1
ASSPEGGRINNEQF
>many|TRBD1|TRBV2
ASRQGAGYGYT
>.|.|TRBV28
ASSFARSSYEQY
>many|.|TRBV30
AWSVGRGAF